This passage covers 10 T cell receptor beta chains from one sample sequenced in a study of blood T cell repertoires in COVID-19. Some clones are missing from TCRdb's copy, which holds only in-frame ones; the method was immunoSEQ multiplex PCR. The sample lists hundreds of thousands of clones; approximately 90% were seen once. Sequencing was done on a sample of PBMCs or T cells enriched from blood (not recorded which). The receptor source for this set is a woman aged 60 to 75 in a cohort exposed to, infected with or recovered from COVID-19 (not recorded which).

J is TRBJ2-1 and V is TRBV10-3, with 9 bases identical to TRBD2. This CDR3 is 15 amino acids long. Looked up from germline, CDR1 is ENHRY and CDR2 is SYGVKD. J was trimmed by 9 bases and V by 2 bases; bases with no gene match: 8. As DNA, the CDR3 is TGTGCCATCAGTGAGGGGCCTAGCGGGAAGGTTGAGCAGTTCTTC. Amino acids: CAISEGPSGKVEQFF.

The CDR3 loop is CASGPWAVDNQPQHF. The CDR3 DNA sequence: TGTGCCAGCGGGCCATGGGCAGTCGACAATCAGCCCCAGCATTTT. V usage is TRBV27 and J usage is TRBJ1-5, with D uncertain. Trimming took off 8 bases at V and 3 bases at J, with 17 bases between the two ends. Germline V gene lookup returns CDR1 MNHEY and CDR2 SMNVEV (reference sequence). There are 15 residues in the CDR3.

The chain recombines TRBV27 with TRBJ2-3; TRBD2 matches at 7 bases. The J segment lost 6 bases and the V segment lost 6 bases, leaving 9 bases of the junction unmatched. This CDR3 has 14 amino acids. The germline CDR1 and CDR2 sequences are MNHEY and SMNVEV (reference sequence). CDR3 DNA: TGTGCCAGCAGCCGGGACTACTTGTCGGATACGCAGTATTTT. It codes for CASSRDYLSDTQYF.

A word on this clone: At the DNA level, this CDR3 is encoded by other sequences in the same sample as well. The chain has TRBV18 and TRBJ1-1; TRBD1 agrees at 7 bases. The CDR3 is 14 residues long. The trim removed 1 base at V and 1 base at J, leaving 0 bases unmatched. Per the germline V gene, CDR1 is KGHSH and CDR2 is LQKENI. The DNA of the CDR3 is TGTGCCAGCTCACCACAGGGGGCGAACACTGAAGCTTTCTTT. Its translation: CASSPQGANTEAFF.

V usage is TRBV7-5 and J usage is TRBJ2-7; the table gives TRBD2 as D, unverified against the DNA. TRBV7-5 is a recognized pseudogene. This CDR3 region has 17 residues. CDR3 in amino acids: CARSLVTSANNPYEQYF. The CDR3 region has the DNA TGTGCCAGAAGCTTAGTGACTAGCGCGAATAACCCCTACGAGCAGTACTTC.

The chain is built from TRBV6-2 or TRBV6-3 and TRBJ2-7, with 7 bases fitting TRBD1. CDR1 is MNHEY and CDR2 is SVGEGT in the germline V gene. The trim removed 5 bases at V and 5 bases at J, leaving 12 bases unmatched. The CDR3 length is 15 residues. CDR3 residues: CASSPQRGRAHEQYF. The CDR3 DNA reads as TGTGCCAGCAGTCCCCAGAGGGGGCGCGCCCACGAGCAGTACTTC.

This rearrangement joins TRBV7-9 to TRBJ1-5; D not resolved. CDR3 length equals 14 residues. CDR1 is SEHNR and CDR2 is FQNEAQ in the germline V gene (reference sequence). V lost 2 bases and J lost 5, with 10 bases in between. Here the CDR3 reads CASSLNQAHQPQHF. The CDR3 nucleotides read TGTGCCAGCAGCTTAAATCAGGCTCATCAGCCCCAGCATTTT. Based on the CDR3 plus reference TRBV7-9 and TRBJ1-5, the full variable domain is DTGVSQNPRHKITKRGQNVTFRCDPISEHNRLYWYRQTLGQGPEFLTYFQNEAQLEKSRLLSDRFSAERPKGSFSTLEIQRTEQGDSAMYLCASSLNQAHQPQHFGDGTRLSIL.

CDR3 nucleotide sequence: TGTGCCAGTAGACAGGTCATGCATAGCAATGAGCAGTTCTTC. It encodes CASRQVMHSNEQFF. The genes are TRBV19 and TRBJ2-1; D is possibly TRBD1 (5 bases). V lost 6 bases, J lost 6 bases, and 15 bases lay in between. Germline V CDR1 and CDR2: LNHDA, SQIVND (reference sequence). This CDR3 is 14 amino acids long.

This chain links TRBV15 with TRBJ2-5, with 14 bases lining up with TRBD2. With V trimmed by 6 bases and J by 4 bases, 10 bases remained unmatched. The CDR3 totals 17 residues. Germline V lookup: CDR1 LNHNV, CDR2 YYDKDF (reference sequence). The CDR3 DNA is TGTGCCACCAGAGAAGGACTAGCGGGAGGAGGGGCAGAGACCCAGTACTTC. Protein sequence: CATREGLAGGGAETQYF.

In this sample, this clone turned up many times. The V call is TRBV5-1, the J call TRBJ1-2; D possibly corresponds to TRBD1 (5 bases). This CDR3 is built from 13 residues. The germline V gene encodes CDR1 SGHRS and CDR2 YFSETQ. V was trimmed by 4 bases and J by 4 bases, leaving 11 bases between them. CDR3 coding DNA: TGCGCCAGCAGCCCCTCGCAGGGCTATGGCTACACCTTC. This sequence encodes CASSPSQGYGYTF. Full variable domain (outside the CDR3, taken from reference TRBV5-1 and TRBJ1-2): KAGVTQTPRYLIKTRGQQVTLSCSPISGHRSVSWYQQTPGQGLQFLFEYFSETQRNKGNFPGRFSGRQFSNSRSEMNVSTLELGDSALYLCASSPSQGYGYTFGSGTRLTVV.